This paragraph reports one TCR beta chain. There are 12 residues in the CDR3. Germline loops: CDR1 SGHTA, CDR2 FQGNSA. V dropped 1 base and J dropped 10 bases, with 10 bases sitting between them. Method: immunoSEQ multiplex PCR; TCRdb's copy keeps in-frame clones and lacks some. The table includes 250,000 to 350,000 clones, 65% to 85% detected once. This sample stems from a study of cytotoxic CD8 clonotypes in ibrutinib-treated CLL. V gene TRBV7-2 combines with J gene TRBJ1-1; no clear D. This clonotype was obtained from a human donor with chronic lymphocytic leukemia. This specimen consisted of PBMCs, obtained at disease progression, from a patient treated with ibrutinib. The CDR3 region has the DNA TGTGCCAGCAGCTTAGTAGACCCGGGAGCTTTCTTT. This codes for CASSLVDPGAFF.